The 23 T cell receptor beta chains presented below share a single source sample, sequenced in a study of response to subunit inactivated influenza vaccine. TCRdb used MiXCR to reprocess the RT-PCR reads, holding one entry per CDR3 protein. In the table there are more than 550,000 distinct CDR3 sequences, roughly 12% of which are singletons. The material was PBMCs from blood, obtained on the day of vaccination. These receptor sequences come from a man aged 45-65 years who received an inactivated influenza vaccine.

This clonotype has ten or more counts. The chain couples TRBV4-2 to TRBJ1-1; D gene ambiguous. V lost 0 bases, J lost 0 bases, and 11 bases lay in between. This CDR3 comprises 16 residues. Germline loops: CDR1 LGHNA, CDR2 YNFKEQ. The chain's CDR3 is CASSQEPGDLNTEAFF. Written as DNA, the CDR3 is TGTGCCAGCAGCCAAGAACCAGGAGACCTGAACACTGAAGCTTTCTTT.

This clonotype has a count of ten or more. This chain joins TRBV7-9 and TRBJ2-5; 10 bases agree with TRBD1. The CDR3 totals 14 residues. V was pared by 5 bases and J by 3 bases, with 3 bases of the junction left unmatched. Germline lookup yields CDR1 SEHNR and CDR2 FQNEAQ (reference sequence). CDR3 DNA sequence: TGTGCCAGCAGCCTGACAGGGGGCGAAGAGACCCAGTACTTC. It specifies CASSLTGGEETQYF.

This clonotype was observed at least ten times. CDR3: CASSLAGTSGSASYNEQFF. The CDR3 DNA reads TGTGCCAGCAGCCTGGCCGGGACTAGCGGGAGTGCGTCCTACAATGAGCAGTTCTTC. The gene calls are TRBV5-4 and TRBJ2-1, with 14 bases aligning to TRBD2. The CDR3 totals 19 residues. V gave up 4 bases and J gave up 1 base; unmatched junction bases: 10. Germline lookup yields CDR1 SGHNT and CDR2 YYREEE (reference sequence).

The chain has TRBV5-6 and TRBJ2-3, with TRBD2 as a possible D gene (5 bases). CDR3 length: 18 residues. Trimming stripped 4 bases from V and 2 bases from J, with 23 bases between. Looked up from germline, CDR1 is SGHDT and CDR2 is YYEEEE. CDR3 amino acids: CASSRGVWKLMDTDTQYF. DNA for the CDR3: TGTGCCAGCAGCCGGGGAGTATGGAAGCTCATGGACACAGATACGCAGTATTTT.

This clonotype has only a few counts. This chain links TRBV12-3 or TRBV12-4 with TRBJ2-7; a possible D gene is TRBD1 (6 bases). The CDR3 spans 13 residues. The ends were cut back, 6 bases at V and 6 bases at J, with 15 bases in the middle. This CDR3 reads CASSKSGVREQYF. In DNA, the CDR3 is TGTGCCAGCAGCAAATCAGGGGTTCGCGAGCAGTACTTC.

Ten or more counts support this clonotype. This chain's CDR3 is CASSQGLAGFNEQFF. The CDR3 DNA is TGCGCCAGCAGCCAAGGCCTAGCGGGTTTCAATGAGCAGTTCTTC. This sequence joins TRBV4-3 and TRBJ2-1, with 8 bases that match TRBD2. The CDR3 extends over 15 amino acids. Germline CDR1 and CDR2: LGHNA and YSLEER. J was trimmed by 6 bases and V by 1 base; bases with no gene match: 5.

This clonotype was seen many times. The V gene is TRBV12-3 or TRBV12-4, the J gene TRBJ2-3, with a possible D match to TRBD1 (5 bases). Deletions cut 6 bases from V and 2 bases from J, with 15 bases between. The length of the CDR3 is 15 residues. CDR3: CASRSGLAATDTQYF. The CDR3 coding sequence is TGTGCCAGCAGGTCAGGGTTGGCGGCCACAGATACGCAGTATTTT.

The CDR3 nucleotides are TGTGCCATCAGTGAGTCTAATAGCGGGAGTAAGACCCAGTACTTC. It codes for CAISESNSGSKTQYF. The rearrangement links TRBV10-3 to TRBJ2-5; the match to TRBD2 covers 9 bases. The J segment lost 6 bases and the V segment lost 0 bases, leaving 5 bases of the junction unmatched. CDR1 ENHRY and CDR2 SYGVKD come from the germline V gene. This CDR3 spans 15 amino acids.

The chain has TRBV27 and TRBJ2-7; TRBD2 matches 14 bases. The CDR3 has 17 amino acids. Per the germline V gene, CDR1 is MNHEY and CDR2 is SMNVEV (reference sequence). With V trimmed by 6 bases and J by 3 bases, 10 bases remained unmatched. CDR3 coding DNA: TGTGCCAGCAGCCGCTCCTGGGGGACTAGCGGGAGCTACGAGCAGTACTTC. This codes for CASSRSWGTSGSYEQYF.

This clonotype was observed a few times. CDR3 residues: CASSQDDPSYGYTF. CDR3 sequence (DNA): TGCGCCAGCAGCCAAGATGACCCCAGCTATGGCTACACCTTC. The chain employs TRBV4-3 and TRBJ1-2; D call uncertain. The CDR3 has 14 residues. The germline V and J ends were trimmed by 0 bases and 4 bases, with 9 bases remaining between them. Germline V gives CDR1 LGHNA, CDR2 YSLEER.

This clonotype occurred many times. DNA for the CDR3: TGTGCCAGCAGCCAAACAGGGGTCAACTACGAGCAGTACTTC. This gives the protein CASSQTGVNYEQYF. The gene calls are TRBV14 and TRBJ2-7; 7 nucleotides align to TRBD1. Germline loops: CDR1 SGHDN, CDR2 FVKESK. The junction had 4 bases not matched to a gene; V was cut back by 2 bases and J by 3 bases. The CDR3 extends over 14 amino acids.

This clonotype has a handful of counts. The CDR3 protein is CASSLMGHGDTQYF. The CDR3 nucleotides read TGTGCCAGCAGCTTAATGGGGCATGGGGATACGCAGTATTTT. V and J are TRBV7-2 and TRBJ2-3; weak D call: TRBD1 (5 bases). Per the germline V gene, CDR1 is SGHTA and CDR2 is FQGNSA. Trimming left V 2 bases short and J 6 bases short, with 12 bases between. The CDR3 is made up of 14 amino acids.

In its sample, this clonotype was seen a few times. The genes are TRBV20-1 and TRBJ2-3, with 8 bases that match TRBD2. This CDR3 contains 14 residues. V shed 3 bases, J shed 2 bases, and the junction held 4 bases outside the gene matches. In germline, CDR1 is DFQATT, CDR2 SNEGSKA (reference sequence). The chain's CDR3 is CSASRGGNTDTQYF. The CDR3 DNA is TGCAGTGCTAGTCGGGGGGGGAACACAGATACGCAGTATTTT.

The chain uses TRBV12-3 or TRBV12-4 and TRBJ1-2, with D perhaps matching TRBD1 (5 bases). The CDR3 is 17 amino acids. The V and J ends lost 0 bases and 0 bases respectively, with 14 bases between them. CDR3 in amino acids: CASSLARSPRANYGYTF. The CDR3 DNA reads as TGTGCCAGCAGTTTAGCGCGGTCACCCAGGGCTAACTATGGCTACACCTTC.

Remarks on this clonotype: Its ends do not fully match the called genes, so a read error is possible. The rearrangement uses TRBV5-3 and TRBJ2-1; TRBD2 matches at 9 bases. TRBV5-3 is treated as an ORF (open reading frame) with a function not yet certain. The CDR3 is 16 residues long. This chain's CDR3 is CARSLGSGGPYNDQFF. Here the CDR3 DNA reads TGTGCCAGAAGCTTGGGTAGCGGGGGACCATACAATGACCAGTTCTTC.

The chain employs TRBV20-1 and TRBJ2-1; D is undetermined. This CDR3 comprises 16 residues. V gave up 2 bases and J gave up 5 bases, with 19 bases separating them. Looked up from germline, CDR1 is DFQATT and CDR2 is SNEGSKA (reference sequence). CDR3 protein: CSARPWDTSRNNEQFF. In nucleotides, the CDR3 is TGCAGTGCTAGACCCTGGGATACGTCCAGAAACAATGAGCAGTTCTTC.

The V and J genes are TRBV11-2 and TRBJ1-6, with 8 nucleotides matching TRBD1. V shed 6 bases, J shed 7 bases, and the junction held 5 bases outside the gene matches. The V gene's germline CDR1 is SGHAT and CDR2 FQNNGV. This CDR3 spans 14 amino acids. The CDR3 bases are TGTGCCAGCAGTACAACAGGGGGGAATTCACCCCTCCACTTT. Its translation: CASSTTGGNSPLHF.

This clonotype has a handful of counts. The chain recombines TRBV5-1 with TRBJ1-6, with a tentative D call TRBD1 (6 bases). The CDR3 consists of 17 residues. V was trimmed by 2 bases and J by 5 bases, leaving 17 bases between them. Germline lookup yields CDR1 SGHRS and CDR2 YFSETQ. The CDR3 coding sequence is TGCGCCAGCAGCTTAAGCCTGACAGGTAGAGATAATTCACCCCTCCACTTT. Protein: CASSLSLTGRDNSPLHF.

This clonotype was counted at least ten times. This sequence joins TRBV29-1 and TRBJ1-2; D remains ambiguous. The ends were cut back, 4 bases at V and 5 bases at J, with 11 bases in the middle. The CDR3 is 12 amino acids. CDR1 and CDR2 (germline): SQVTM, ANQGSEA. Here the CDR3 reads CSVVRGDYGYTF. The CDR3 nucleotides are TGCAGCGTTGTTCGCGGAGATTATGGCTACACCTTC. The variable domain in full, with the rest retrieved from reference TRBV29-1 and TRBJ1-2, is SAVISQKPSRDICQRGTSLTIQCQVDSQVTMMFWYRQQPGQSLTLIATANQGSEATYESGFVIDKFPISRPNLTFSTLTVSNMSPEDSSIYLCSVVRGDYGYTFGSGTRLTVV.

The chain has TRBV20-1 and TRBJ2-1, with 10 bases identical to TRBD2. V trimming: 5 bases; J trimming: 4 bases; junction bases outside the gene matches: 14. The germline V gene encodes CDR1 DFQATT and CDR2 SNEGSKA (reference sequence). The CDR3 contains 17 residues. In DNA form, the CDR3 reads TGCAGTGCTCTTCCCCTTGCACTAGCGGGACTATACAATGAGCAGTTCTTC. Translating it yields CSALPLALAGLYNEQFF.

This clonotype was found a few times. The rearrangement uses TRBV20-1 and TRBJ2-5; 9 bases match TRBD2. The V gene's germline CDR1 is DFQATT and CDR2 SNEGSKA (reference sequence). V was pared by 6 bases and J by 4 bases, with 3 bases of the junction left unmatched. This CDR3 has 12 residues. In DNA, the CDR3 is TGCAGTGCGTTAGCGGGAGTAGAGACCCAGTACTTC. It yields the protein CSALAGVETQYF.

This clonotype was observed a handful of times. V gene TRBV19 combines with J gene TRBJ2-3, with D tentatively TRBD1 (6 bases). The germline V gene has CDR1 LNHDA and CDR2 SQIVND (reference sequence). The CDR3 consists of 14 residues. V was trimmed by 5 bases and J by 4 bases, leaving 13 bases between them. The CDR3 DNA reads as TGTGCCAGTAGTGTCGGACAGAAGCCAGATACGCAGTATTTT. This codes for CASSVGQKPDTQYF.

This clonotype was detected a few times. The J gene is TRBJ1-1, the V gene TRBV2, with D uncertain. Germline CDR1 SNHLY, CDR2 FYNNEI. The V and J ends lost 6 bases and 1 base respectively, with 9 bases between them. The CDR3 is 13 residues long. In DNA form, the CDR3 reads TGTGCCAGCAGGCAAGACGAGAACACTGAAGCTTTCTTT. It is translated as CASRQDENTEAFF.